Listed below are T cell receptor beta chains from one sample, sequenced in a study of blood T cell repertoires in COVID-19. Clones were read by immunoSEQ multiplex PCR, and TCRdb kept only the in-frame ones, dropping some. This table has more than 65,000 clones, about 73% appearing once. Sequenced sample: peripheral blood. These receptors came from a woman aged 70-85 years with acute or convalescent COVID-19. Both conserved end residues are part of each CDR3. D genes are given only for firm matches. Some rows mark clone size as missing; the rest say once, few, many or name a class of expanded clone.

V	J	size	D	CDR3	DNA
TRBV3-1/TRBV3-2	TRBJ1-1	-	TRBD1	CASTRGRGAEAFF	TGTGCCAGCACCCGCGGCAGGGGGGCTGAAGCTTTCTTT
TRBV27	TRBJ1-2	-	-	CASRGLSVTNYGYTF	TGTGCCAGCAGGGGCCTGTCAGTAACTAACTATGGCTACACCTTC
TRBV3-1/TRBV3-2	TRBJ1-2	-	-	CASSQEGTYSNYGYTF	TGTGCCAGCAGCCAAGAAGGGACTTACTCTAACTATGGCTACACCTTC
TRBV5-6	TRBJ2-2	-	TRBD1	CASSFTGDTGELFF	TGTGCCAGCAGCTTCACAGGGGACACCGGGGAGCTGTTTTTT
TRBV3-1/TRBV3-2	TRBJ1-5	-	TRBD1	CASSQGQGARNQPQHF	TGTGCCAGCAGCCAAGGTCAGGGGGCGCGGAATCAGCCCCAGCATTTT
TRBV7-2	TRBJ1-1	-	-	CASSLGTYGTEAFF	TGTGCCAGCAGCTTAGGGACATACGGCACTGAAGCTTTCTTT
TRBV5-6	TRBJ2-5	-	-	CASSLIRGETQYF	TGTGCCAGCAGCTTGATTAGGGGCGAGACCCAGTACTTC
TRBV6-1	TRBJ2-3	-	TRBD2	CASSEAHGSGRAITDTQYF	TGTGCCAGCAGTGAAGCGCACGGGAGCGGGAGGGCCATTACAGATACGCAGTATTTT
TRBV27	TRBJ1-6	once	TRBD1	CASSPWRDRGWSYNSPLHF	TGTGCCAGCTCCCCATGGCGGGACAGGGGATGGTCCTATAATTCACCCCTCCACTTT
TRBV12-5	TRBJ2-2	-	TRBD1	CASGRGQGGVFF	TGTGCTAGTGGTCGAGGACAGGGCGGGGTGTTTTTT
TRBV6-6	TRBJ2-3	-	TRBD1	CASSGGQVVTDTQYF	TGTGCCAGCAGCGGCGGACAGGTAGTGACAGATACGCAGTATTTT